These 25 T cell receptor beta chains share one sample of origin, sequenced in a study of cytomegalovirus exposure and HLA in healthy donors. PCR involved 60 Vbeta and 13 Jbeta primers. Some clones are missing from TCRdb's copy, which holds only in-frame ones; the method was immunoSEQ multiplex PCR. Counted here are about 120,000 clones, around 75% occurring once; the ten biggest clones make up 1.6%. The sample was PBMCs. The source of these receptors is a young woman in good health and CMV-seronegative.

Remarks on this clone: The CDR3 does not end in the conserved phenylalanine or tryptophan, so this is likely a read error. The DNA is omitted, as the CDR3 cannot be located on it reliably, and the CDR3 follows TCRdb's listing. The chain carries TRBV30 and TRBJ1-2; the table's D call of TRBD1 was not tested on the DNA. Germline V gene lookup returns CDR1 GTSNPN and CDR2 SVGIG (reference sequence). Termini included, the CDR3 measures 12 amino acids. The CDR3 is CAWSVTGTALLP.

This clone turned up a few times. The gene calls are TRBV4-1 and TRBJ1-6, with D unresolved. From germline, CDR1 is MGHRA and CDR2 YSYEKL. The CDR3 has 16 residues. V lost 1 base to trimming and J lost 7 bases, with 14 bases between them. CDR3 amino acids: CASSQGHGLSNSPLHF. The CDR3 nucleotides are TGCGCCAGCAGCCAAGGCCACGGACTCAGCAATTCACCCCTCCACTTT.

This chain connects TRBV7-9 to TRBJ2-2; perhaps TRBD2 as D (6 bases). Between the trimmed V and J ends, which lost 5 bases and 7 bases, there was a span of 20 bases. Germline V gene sequence: CDR1 SEHNR, CDR2 FQNEAQ (reference sequence). CDR3 length: 16 amino acids. Here the CDR3 DNA reads TGTGCCAGCAGCCCTCCGGGACCAACGACTAGCGGGGAGCTGTTTTTT. Translated: CASSPPGPTTSGELFF. Variable domain in full (rest from reference TRBV7-9 and TRBJ2-2): DTGVSQNPRHKITKRGQNVTFRCDPISEHNRLYWYRQTLGQGPEFLTYFQNEAQLEKSRLLSDRFSAERPKGSFSTLEIQRTEQGDSAMYLCASSPPGPTTSGELFFGEGSRLTVL.

This clone was detected once. This rearrangement joins TRBV2 to TRBJ2-2; maybe TRBD2 (5 bases). Germline V lookup: CDR1 SNHLY, CDR2 FYNNEI. This CDR3 comprises 14 residues. Trimming left V 3 bases short and J 0 bases short, with 5 bases between. CDR3 in DNA: TGTGCCAGCAGTGACGGGGCGAACACCGGGGAGCTGTTTTTT. Translation gives CASSDGANTGELFF.

The sample holds a few counts of this clone. The CDR3 reads CASSQDRGFDSPLHF. In nucleotides, the CDR3 is TGTGCCAGCAGCCAGGACAGGGGGTTTGATTCACCCCTCCACTTT. The J gene is TRBJ1-6, the V gene TRBV4-2, with 10 nucleotides matching TRBD1. Per germline, CDR1 LGHNA and CDR2 YNFKEQ. Germline trimming cut 3 bases from V and 8 bases from J; bases unmatched to any gene: 4. The CDR3 sequence is 15 residues long.

This clone was seen a few times. J is TRBJ2-1 and V is TRBV2; D remains unclear. CDR3 length: 11 residues. Germline CDR1 is SNHLY and CDR2 is FYNNEI. V was pared by 8 bases and J by 6 bases, with 8 bases between. CDR3 amino acids: CASEVRNEQFF. The CDR3 DNA is TGTGCCAGCGAGGTACGCAATGAGCAGTTCTTC.

The chain carries TRBV5-6 and TRBJ2-5; 8 bases align to TRBD1. TRBJ2-7 matches the DNA end more closely, so the J call is doubtful. In germline, CDR1 is SGHDT, CDR2 YYEEEE. There are 17 residues in the CDR3. CDR3 sequence: CASSATPGGRSSYEQYF. The CDR3 region has the DNA TGTGCCAGCAGCGCCACTCCAGGGGGCCGTAGCTCCTACGAGCAGTACTTC.

The chain couples TRBV18 to TRBJ1-1; D is unresolved. Germline values: CDR1 KGHSH, CDR2 LQKENI. The CDR3 length is 14 residues. V was shortened by 3 bases and J by 8 bases, with 16 bases between the two germline ends. The CDR3 DNA follows: TGTGCCAGCTCACCTTTCCCCGGCGGGGTGGAAGCTTTCTTT. This sequence encodes CASSPFPGGVEAFF. Together with reference TRBV18 and TRBJ1-1, the CDR3 gives the full variable domain: NAGVMQNPRHLVRRRGQEARLRCSPMKGHSHVYWYRQLPEEGLKFMVYLQKENIIDESGMPKERFSAEFPKEGPSILRIQQVVRGDSAAYFCASSPFPGGVEAFFGQGTRLTVV.

The chain employs TRBV7-8 and TRBJ1-1; D possibly corresponds to TRBD1 (6 bases). The CDR3 extends over 16 amino acids. In germline, CDR1 is SGHVS, CDR2 FQNEAQ. Trimming stripped 2 bases from V and 1 base from J, with 14 bases between. This CDR3 reads CASSLISGQRNTEAFF. CDR3 nucleotides: TGTGCCAGCAGCTTAATATCTGGACAGAGGAACACTGAAGCTTTCTTT.

The chain links TRBV27 to TRBJ1-6, with TRBD1 identical over 12 bases. V was pared by 4 bases and J by 11 bases, with 6 bases of the junction left unmatched. Looked up from germline, CDR1 is MNHEY and CDR2 is SMNVEV (reference sequence). The CDR3 length is 15 residues. CDR3 in amino acids: CASSSGTGGLTPLHF. CDR3 nucleotide sequence: TGTGCCAGCAGTTCTGGGACAGGGGGCTTAACACCCCTCCACTTT.

In nucleotides, the CDR3 is TGTGCCTGGAGTGTGAGCAGGGAGGGCGAGCAGTACTTC. Translation: CAWSVSREGEQYF. This sequence joins TRBV30 and TRBJ2-5, with TRBD2 identical over 7 bases. The end of the DNA fits TRBJ2-7 better, so the J call may be wrong. CDR1 and CDR2 from the germline V gene are GTSNPN and SVGIG (reference sequence). The CDR3 spans 13 residues.

This clone was counted only a few times. The chain employs TRBV28 and TRBJ1-5; tentatively, D is TRBD1 (5 bases). The CDR3 is 17 amino acids. The V and J ends lost 5 bases and 4 bases respectively, with 21 bases between them. Germline loops: CDR1 MDHEN, CDR2 SYDVKM. The CDR3 DNA follows: TGTGCCAGCAGTAACCTTCAGGGCCCCTATCCGAATCAGCCCCAGCATTTT. Translation gives CASSNLQGPYPNQPQHF.

This clone is a singleton in its sample. This chain uses TRBV29-1 with TRBJ2-7; 7 bases agree with TRBD1. Losses at the gene ends were 7 bases for V and 4 bases for J; bases not matched to a gene: 4. The germline V gene has CDR1 SQVTM and CDR2 ANQGSEA. This CDR3 has 11 residues. The CDR3 loop is CSAGTAYEQYF. As DNA, the CDR3 is TGCAGCGCCGGGACAGCATACGAGCAGTACTTC.

V is TRBV5-1 and J is TRBJ2-6; weak D call: TRBD2 (5 bases). V lost 7 bases and J 0 bases, leaving 8 bases between the germline ends. The CDR3 extends over 14 amino acids. Germline V gene sequence: CDR1 SGHRS, CDR2 YFSETQ. Here the CDR3 reads CASREGSGANVLTF. In nucleotides, the CDR3 is TGCGCCAGCCGCGAGGGCTCTGGGGCCAACGTCCTGACTTTC.

The chain is built from TRBV27 and TRBJ1-1; 7 nucleotides match TRBD1. The junction had 6 bases not matched to a gene; V was cut back by 3 bases and J by 5 bases. The CDR3 contains 14 residues. CDR1 and CDR2 (germline): MNHEY, SMNVEV (reference sequence). The CDR3 DNA is TGTGCCAGCAGTTTTTCAGGGGGAGGTACTGAAGCTTTCTTT. Protein: CASSFSGGGTEAFF.

This chain connects TRBV2 to TRBJ2-3; no clear D gene. Germline V lookup: CDR1 SNHLY, CDR2 FYNNEI. V was pared by 8 bases and J by 4 bases, with 16 bases between. The CDR3 contains 14 residues. DNA of the CDR3: TGTGCCAGCCCCCCGCTTTCTCCGGCAGATACGCAGTATTTT. It translates to CASPPLSPADTQYF.

The chain joins TRBV6-5 to TRBJ1-1; D ambiguous. This CDR3 is built from 12 residues. Trimming shortened V by 5 bases and J by 4 bases, and 8 bases separated the two germline ends. Germline CDR1 reads MNHEY; CDR2 reads SVGAGI. The DNA of the CDR3 is TGTGCCAGCAGTACCACGGGCACTGAAGCTTTCTTT. Translation gives CASSTTGTEAFF.

The gene calls are TRBV4-1 and TRBJ2-5, with TRBD2 as a possible D gene (6 bases). The J call may be faulty, since TRBJ2-7 better matches the DNA end. The germline V gene encodes CDR1 MGHRA and CDR2 YSYEKL. The CDR3 covers 15 residues. This CDR3 reads CASSQESRDPYEQYF. CDR3 nucleotides: TGCGCCAGCAGCCAAGAATCGCGGGACCCCTACGAGCAGTACTTC.

In this sample, this clone turned up a few times. The chain carries TRBV2 and TRBJ2-5; 8 bases fit TRBD2. CDR3 size: 13 residues. Trimming took 7 bases from V and 6 from J; bases not matched to a gene: 7. The germline V gene encodes CDR1 SNHLY and CDR2 FYNNEI. The CDR3 reads CASNPSGGKTQYF. The CDR3 DNA reads as TGTGCCAGCAACCCCAGCGGGGGCAAGACCCAGTACTTC.

The chain carries TRBV27 and TRBJ2-3; 9 positions match TRBD2. The CDR3 sequence is 17 residues long. V trimming: 0 bases; J trimming: 2 bases; junction bases outside the gene matches: 6. Germline loops: CDR1 MNHEY, CDR2 SMNVEV (reference sequence). In DNA form, the CDR3 reads TGTGCCAGCAGTTTATCGGGGCTAGCGGGGTACACAGATACGCAGTATTTT. It specifies CASSLSGLAGYTDTQYF.

This rearrangement joins TRBV7-2 to TRBJ1-2; 7 bases are a match to TRBD1. CDR1 and CDR2 (germline): SGHTA, FQGNSA. The CDR3 spans 13 residues. After removal of 4 bases from V and 6 bases from J, the junction contained 5 bases not matched to a gene. The CDR3 spells CASSSTGMDGYTF. CDR3 bases: TGTGCCAGCAGCTCGACAGGGATGGATGGCTACACCTTC.

The rearrangement uses TRBV5-1 and TRBJ2-1; 8 positions agree with TRBD1. Germline V CDR1 and CDR2: SGHRS, YFSETQ. The CDR3 covers 13 residues. The V and J ends lost 1 base and 7 bases, in that order; junction bases with no gene match: 1. CDR3 DNA: TGCGCCAGCAGCTTGCGGACAGGGAATGAGCAGTTCTTC. This sequence encodes CASSLRTGNEQFF.

V is TRBV29-1 and J is TRBJ1-5, with 9 nucleotides matching TRBD1. Germline-derived CDR1 and CDR2 are SQVTM and ANQGSEA. There are 14 residues in the CDR3. After removal of 3 bases from V and 2 bases from J, the junction contained 2 bases not matched to a gene. CDR3: CSVETGGGNQPQHF. Written as DNA, the CDR3 is TGCAGCGTTGAGACAGGGGGAGGCAATCAGCCCCAGCATTTT.

This clone was counted once. This chain links TRBV7-2 with TRBJ1-1; D is perhaps TRBD1 (5 bases). Germline assignment: CDR1 SGHTA and CDR2 FQGNSA. This CDR3 contains 15 residues. The germline V and J ends were trimmed by 6 bases and 3 bases, with 17 bases remaining between them. CDR3 DNA sequence: TGTGCCAGCAGGGATTTGGGGCGCGGGGACACTGAAGCTTTCTTT. It specifies CASRDLGRGDTEAFF.

As regards this clone: Relative to the germline gene, one junction end is altered; a read error may explain this. This chain connects TRBV7-7 to TRBJ1-1, with D hard to call. Germline V gene data show CDR1 as SSHAT and CDR2 as FNYEAQ (reference sequence). This CDR3 has 13 amino acids. CDR3 coding DNA: TGTGCTAGCAGCCCCTCTGGGCTCACTGAAGCTTTCTTT. Amino acids: CASSPSGLTEAFF.